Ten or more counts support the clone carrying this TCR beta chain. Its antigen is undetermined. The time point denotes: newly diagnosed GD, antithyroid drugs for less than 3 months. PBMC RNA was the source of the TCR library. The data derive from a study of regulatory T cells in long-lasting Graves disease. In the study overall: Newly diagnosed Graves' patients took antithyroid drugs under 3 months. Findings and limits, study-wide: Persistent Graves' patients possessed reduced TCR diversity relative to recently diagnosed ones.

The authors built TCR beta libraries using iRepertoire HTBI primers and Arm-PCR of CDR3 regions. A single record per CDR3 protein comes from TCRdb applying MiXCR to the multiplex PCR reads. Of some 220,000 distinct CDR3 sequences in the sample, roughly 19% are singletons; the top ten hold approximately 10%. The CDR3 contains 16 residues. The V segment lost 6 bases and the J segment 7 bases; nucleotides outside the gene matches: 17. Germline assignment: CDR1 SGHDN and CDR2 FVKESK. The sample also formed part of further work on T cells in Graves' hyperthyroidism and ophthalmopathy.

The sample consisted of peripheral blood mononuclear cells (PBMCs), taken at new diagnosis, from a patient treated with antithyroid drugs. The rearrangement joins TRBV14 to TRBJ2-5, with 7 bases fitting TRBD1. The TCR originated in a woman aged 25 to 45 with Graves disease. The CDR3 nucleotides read TGTGCCAGCAGGGGGAACAGCGGACAGGCTTCGGTGACCCAGTACTTC. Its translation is CASRGNSGQASVTQYF.